The T cell receptor beta chain described here comes from a study of blood T cell repertoires in COVID-19. About the research overall: Italy, Spain and the United States were the sources of the convalescent and acute COVID-19 samples. From T cells, B-cell-depleted T cells, or PBMCs came the material, which was cDNA or gDNA.

Unmatched junction bases numbered 10, after V lost 5 bases and J lost 4 bases. The CDR3 extends over 15 amino acids. Per the germline V gene, CDR1 is SGHNT and CDR2 is YYREEE (reference sequence). The authors' processing: Nucleated cell counts were estimated from reference gene primer amplification. The repertoire was sequenced with immunoSEQ multiplex PCR; TCRdb's copy has only in-frame clones and lacks some. V and J calls and clone size follow that table, whereas D and trimming were derived from the DNA. Among 170,000 or so clones listed, 90% were seen once. Sequenced sample: peripheral blood. The origin of this receptor is a man in his fifties or sixties with acute or convalescent COVID-19. V gene TRBV5-4 combines with J gene TRBJ2-3, with 7 bases aligning to TRBD2. CDR3 region: CASRSTSIISDTQYF. In DNA form, the CDR3 reads TGTGCCAGCAGGTCGACTAGCATTATTTCAGATACGCAGTATTTT.